This T cell receptor (beta chain) was identified during a study of OX40 agonist ivuxolimab in advanced cancers. About the study as a whole: The costimulatory receptor OX40 (CD134) was targeted by ivuxolimab, a fully human IgG2 agonistic monoclonal antibody. The point of sequencing TCRbeta in the periphery was to test whether ivuxolimab changed TCR sequence diversity and drove clonal T-cell expansion. Patients were allowed to have had prior anti-PD-1, anti-PD-L1 or anti-CTLA-4 therapy, and 40% of the dose-escalation patients had been treated with checkpoint inhibitors. A male proportion of almost 85% and a mean age of roughly 58 years, ranging from roughly 23 to 79, were recorded for the dose-escalation cohort. Among the roughly 50 dose-escalation patients, 19 had hepatocellular carcinoma, approximately 15 melanoma, 9 renal cell carcinoma and 9 head and neck cancer. Partial responses occurred in three dose-escalation patients, of whom one had hepatocellular carcinoma and two had cutaneous melanoma. The monotherapy dose-escalation portion (N ≈ 57 patients) of the phase I ivuxolimab trial is reported in the paper. Intravenous ivuxolimab was administered to patients every 2 weeks at six dose levels: 0.01, 0.1, 0.3, 1.5, 3 and 10 mg/kg.

Study-wide conclusions, independent of this receptor: In the 0.1-3.0 mg/kg groups, partial responders had among the lowest normalized peripheral clonal expansion, particularly in CD8+ T cells. After ivuxolimab, CD8+ T cells had more expanded clones than CD4+ T cells on average. Low levels of normalized T-cell clonal expansion were also shown by some nonresponding patients. Which antigens the clonally expanded peripheral T cells were specific for was not determined. At doses of 0.1 to 3.0 mg/kg, clonal expansion of both CD4+ and CD8+ T cells in blood was seen between baseline and week 6.

Patients with a history of autoimmune disease or receiving systemic immunosuppression were excluded from the trial. Peripheral blood for TCR sequencing was collected from all dose cohorts at baseline, on cycle 4 day 1, and on cycle 7 day 1. Samples were obtained from an open-label, multicenter, first-in-human phase I dose-escalation trial of ivuxolimab. Adults with locally advanced or metastatic head and neck squamous cell, hepatocellular, melanoma or renal cell carcinoma were enrolled in the trial. Before TCR sequencing, CD4+ T cells and CD8+ T cells from peripheral blood were sorted into separate populations. Deletion took 6 bases off V and 4 bases off J, with a span of 13 bases between the germline ends. From the cysteine through the phenylalanine, the CDR3 covers 13 amino acids. Left in the record is the CDR3 DNA by itself, 39 bases read in frame from the first base. CDR1 and CDR2 are read off the germline V gene (reference sequence) as MNHNY and SVGAGI.

Regarding this clone: Its specific antigen is unknown. No much larger clonotype is one base removed from it; base qualities were not supplied.

To sequence the TCRbeta CDR3 region, genomic DNA was isolated from the sorted cells. TCRbeta CDR3 regions were sequenced using the immunoSEQ Assay. TCRdb mirrors the immuneACCESS table, restricted to in-frame sequences. Some clones are absent from its copies; in checked studies, under half trace to an unresolved V gene, and the reason for the others is unknown. This sample comprises 10,000 to 15,000 clones, 69% of them detected only once. The ten biggest clones cover around 11% of the sample. The TCR originated in an adult with an advanced solid tumor such as melanoma, head and neck, liver or kidney cancer. The sequencing used CD4+ or CD8+ T cells sorted from blood, collected in a trial of the OX40 agonist ivuxolimab. The receptor chain draws on TRBV6-6 and TRBJ2-7; possibly the D gene is TRBD2, per 5 matching bases. The nucleotide sequence reads TGTGCCAGCAGATCCGGAGGTGGGTACGAGCAGTACTTC. Translated, it gives CASRSGGGYEQYF.